The 26 T cell receptor beta chains below all came from one sample that was sequenced in a study of technical replicates of blood from a handful of donors. Some clones are missing from TCRdb's copy, which holds only in-frame ones; the method was immunoSEQ multiplex PCR. Of some 96,000 clones in the sample, approximately 94% were seen once. What was sequenced was T cells isolated from PBMCs. These TCRs come from a human donor in good health.

The chain combines TRBV2 with TRBJ2-7, with 12 positions matching TRBD2. The CDR3 contains 17 residues. With V trimmed by 4 bases and J by 0 bases, 7 bases remained unmatched. Germline V gives CDR1 SNHLY, CDR2 FYNNEI. DNA of the CDR3: TGTGCCAGCAGTGTTCGGACTAGCGGGGACCTCTCCTACGAGCAGTACTTC. It encodes CASSVRTSGDLSYEQYF.

This clone came up once. As DNA, the CDR3 is TGTGCCAGTAGTATAGTACTCCAAGAGACCCAGTACTTC. Its translation: CASSIVLQETQYF. The chain joins TRBV19 to TRBJ2-5; D gene unclear. This CDR3 region has 13 residues. The germline V and J ends were trimmed by 1 base and 1 base, with 4 bases remaining between them. Germline V gene data show CDR1 as LNHDA and CDR2 as SQIVND (reference sequence).

The CDR3 DNA reads as TGCGCCAGCAGCCGGGGGGCGGGGGGACCAATCACCGGGGAGCTGTTTTTT. It yields the protein CASSRGAGGPITGELFF. The chain combines TRBV4-1 with TRBJ2-2; 8 nucleotides agree with TRBD2. Germline trimming cut 4 bases from V and 4 bases from J; bases unmatched to any gene: 11. This CDR3 spans 17 amino acids. Germline V gene data show CDR1 as MGHRA and CDR2 as YSYEKL.

The chain has TRBV28 and TRBJ2-7; D is uncertain. The CDR3 is 16 residues long. CDR1 and CDR2 (germline): MDHEN, SYDVKM. V shed 7 bases and J shed 0 bases, with 19 bases lying between them. The DNA for the CDR3 is TGTGCCAGCACTATCGAGAGGCGCACGAACTCCTACGAGCAGTACTTC. Its protein product is CASTIERRTNSYEQYF.

The chain couples TRBV4-1 to TRBJ1-2; 9 nucleotides agree with TRBD1. Unmatched junction bases numbered 9, after V lost 4 bases and J lost 9 bases. The CDR3 has 14 amino acids. Germline V lookup: CDR1 MGHRA, CDR2 YSYEKL. CDR3 loop: CASSPFDRGKSYTF. The CDR3 DNA reads as TGCGCCAGCAGCCCTTTCGACAGGGGGAAGAGCTACACCTTC.

CDR3 region: CASSFRLAGTYEQYF. CDR3 DNA sequence: TGTGCCAGCAGTTTCCGACTAGCGGGCACCTACGAGCAGTACTTC. The chain links TRBV6-5 to TRBJ2-7; 10 bases fit TRBD2. The CDR3 has 15 residues. Germline CDR1 is MNHEY and CDR2 is SVGAGI. Losses at the gene ends were 4 bases for V and 2 bases for J; bases not matched to a gene: 5.

V is TRBV15 and J is TRBJ2-1, with 9 bases identical to TRBD1. With 0 bases clipped from V and 6 bases from J, the junction kept 12 bases outside the gene matches. Germline CDR1 LNHNV, CDR2 YYDKDF (reference sequence). The CDR3 covers 18 residues. CDR3 loop: CATSRDPPTGGRLNEQFF. The CDR3 DNA reads as TGTGCCACCAGCAGAGATCCCCCGACAGGGGGACGTCTCAATGAGCAGTTCTTC.

The chain joins TRBV5-1 to TRBJ2-1; 10 bases are a match to TRBD2. The CDR3 runs 18 residues. In germline, CDR1 is SGHRS, CDR2 YFSETQ. J lost 0 bases, V lost 0 bases, and 6 bases had no gene match. The CDR3 DNA reads TGCGCCAGCAGCTTGGTCGAGCGGGAGGGCCTCTCCTACAATGAGCAGTTCTTC. Its translation: CASSLVEREGLSYNEQFF.

This clone was picked up one time. V gene TRBV11-3 combines with J gene TRBJ2-7; 7 nucleotides agree with TRBD1. The CDR3 length is 16 residues. Germline V gene sequence: CDR1 SGHNT, CDR2 YENEEA. V was clipped by 6 bases and J by 0 bases; unmatched bases: 11. The CDR3 reads CASSLRQGPLSYEQYF. CDR3 coding DNA: TGTGCCAGCAGTCTCCGACAGGGACCCCTCTCCTACGAGCAGTACTTC.

The chain links TRBV5-3 to TRBJ2-4; the D is unclear. TRBV5-3 is reported as an ORF; its role is uncertain. The CDR3 is 13 residues long. Trimming removed 3 bases from V and 12 bases from J, with 16 bases in between. This chain's CDR3 is CARSSPDGDGQYF. In DNA, the CDR3 is TGTGCCAGAAGCTCCCCAGATGGAGACGGTCAGTACTTC.

V and J are TRBV5-1 and TRBJ2-3; 12 bases match TRBD1. CDR1 and CDR2 (germline): SGHRS, YFSETQ. There are 16 residues in the CDR3. The J segment lost 6 bases and the V segment lost 3 bases, leaving 8 bases of the junction unmatched. The DNA for the CDR3 is TGCGCCAGCAGCTCTAGAAGGGACAGGGGGCCGGATACGCAGTATTTT. Translating it yields CASSSRRDRGPDTQYF.

This rearrangement joins TRBV5-1 to TRBJ2-3, with 7 bases aligning to TRBD1. This CDR3 has 16 amino acids. Germline V gives CDR1 SGHRS, CDR2 YFSETQ. V shed 4 bases and J 2 bases; nucleotides not matched to a gene: 10. The CDR3 bases are TGCGCCAGCAGCAACCGGGACAGCAAATTCACAGATACGCAGTATTTT. It specifies CASSNRDSKFTDTQYF.

The CDR3 loop is CASSVDPGQAGRYTF. In DNA form, the CDR3 reads TGTGCCAGCAGCGTAGATCCAGGCCAGGCTGGCAGATACACCTTC. The chain employs TRBV9 and TRBJ1-2; D not certain. The CDR3 contains 15 residues. V lost 0 bases, J lost 11 bases, and 20 bases lay in between. CDR1 and CDR2 from the germline V gene are SGDLS and YYNGEE. The variable domain in full, with the rest retrieved from reference TRBV9 and TRBJ1-2, is DSGVTQTPKHLITATGQRVTLRCSPRSGDLSVYWYQQSLDQGLQFLIQYYNGEERAKGNILERFSAQQFPDLHSELNLSSLELGDSALYFCASSVDPGQAGRYTFGSGTRLTVV.

The V gene is TRBV11-2, the J gene TRBJ2-5; TRBD1 matches at 7 bases. This CDR3 is 16 amino acids long. The germline gives CDR1 SGHAT, CDR2 FQNNGV. Losses at the gene ends were 1 base for V and 5 bases for J; bases not matched to a gene: 10. The chain's CDR3 is CASSLASGTAFETQYF. CDR3 sequence (DNA): TGTGCCAGCAGCTTAGCCTCCGGGACAGCCTTTGAGACCCAGTACTTC.

This chain uses TRBV7-6 with TRBJ2-7, with D unclear. Looked up from germline, CDR1 is SGHVS and CDR2 is FNYEAQ. V lost 3 bases and J lost 5, with 8 bases in between. This CDR3 comprises 12 residues. CDR3 region: CASSFSTNEQYF. CDR3 in DNA: TGTGCCAGCAGCTTTAGTACGAACGAGCAGTACTTC.

The chain links TRBV28 to TRBJ1-1, with D uncertain. The ends were cut back, 7 bases at V and 8 bases at J, with 11 bases in the middle. CDR1 is MDHEN and CDR2 is SYDVKM in the germline V gene. CDR3 length: 11 residues. In DNA, the CDR3 is TGTGCCAGCACCCCTGGAGTAGAAGCTTTCTTT. Translating it yields CASTPGVEAFF. The whole variable domain, filled in from reference TRBV28 and TRBJ1-1, reads DVKVTQSSRYLVKRTGEKVFLECVQDMDHENMFWYRQDPGLGLRLIYFSYDVKMKEKGDIPEGYSVSREKKERFSLILESASTNQTSMYLCASTPGVEAFFGQGTRLTVV.

The rearrangement joins TRBV19 to TRBJ1-5, with D perhaps TRBD1 (5 bases). The CDR3 runs 17 residues. V was cut by 0 bases and J by 4 bases, with 16 bases left in between. Germline CDR1 is LNHDA and CDR2 is SQIVND (reference sequence). CDR3 nucleotides: TGTGCCAGTAGTATAGATTATACGAGGAGGGGAAATCAGCCCCAGCATTTT. This sequence encodes CASSIDYTRRGNQPQHF.

The rearrangement joins TRBV6-1 to TRBJ2-7, with a possible D match to TRBD2 (5 bases). CDR3 length equals 13 residues. Trimming shortened V by 2 bases and J by 7 bases, and 12 bases separated the two germline ends. Germline-derived CDR1 and CDR2 are MNHNS and SASEGT. The CDR3 nucleotides read TGTGCCAGCAGTGAATTCTCGGGATGGGAGCAGTACTTC. It encodes CASSEFSGWEQYF.

This sequence joins TRBV19 and TRBJ1-4; 9 bases map to TRBD1. Unmatched junction bases numbered 13, after V lost 8 bases and J lost 6 bases. The CDR3 is 16 residues long. Germline loops: CDR1 LNHDA, CDR2 SQIVND (reference sequence). The CDR3 sequence is CASGTGGGLWDEKLFF. The CDR3 DNA is TGTGCCAGTGGTACAGGGGGCGGTTTGTGGGATGAAAAACTGTTTTTT.

The chain recombines TRBV19 with TRBJ1-5; TRBD1 aligns across 9 bases. V was clipped by 8 bases and J by 0 bases; unmatched bases: 8. CDR1 and CDR2 from the germline V gene are LNHDA and SQIVND (reference sequence). This CDR3 is built from 16 residues. The CDR3 spells CASVSGTGPSNQPQHF. CDR3 nucleotide sequence: TGTGCCAGTGTTTCCGGGACAGGGCCTAGCAATCAGCCCCAGCATTTT.

The J gene is TRBJ2-5, the V gene TRBV7-2; tentatively, D is TRBD2 (6 bases). V was shortened by 5 bases and J by 7 bases, with 17 bases between the two germline ends. This CDR3 spans 14 amino acids. Germline CDR1 SGHTA, CDR2 FQGNSA. The CDR3 DNA follows: TGTGCCAGCAGCCTTCGGGGGTCTCCGCGGACCCAGTACTTC. It translates to CASSLRGSPRTQYF.

The chain is built from TRBV28 and TRBJ2-7; the match to TRBD1 covers 7 bases. Germline trimming cut 4 bases from V and 4 bases from J; bases unmatched to any gene: 7. Germline V gene lookup returns CDR1 MDHEN and CDR2 SYDVKM. The CDR3 contains 14 residues. The CDR3 here is CASSYTGDSYEQYF. CDR3 nucleotide sequence: TGTGCCAGCAGTTACACAGGGGATTCATACGAGCAGTACTTC. The complete variable domain, with remaining parts taken from reference TRBV28 and TRBJ2-7, reads DVKVTQSSRYLVKRTGEKVFLECVQDMDHENMFWYRQDPGLGLRLIYFSYDVKMKEKGDIPEGYSVSREKKERFSLILESASTNQTSMYLCASSYTGDSYEQYFGPGTRLTVT.

CDR3 sequence: CASSLEGGRNEQYF. CDR3 DNA: TGCGCCAGCAGCTTGGAAGGGGGTCGCAACGAGCAGTACTTC. The V and J genes are TRBV5-1 and TRBJ2-7, with D tentatively TRBD1 (6 bases). Per the germline V gene, CDR1 is SGHRS and CDR2 is YFSETQ. V dropped 0 bases and J dropped 5 bases, with 12 bases sitting between them. The CDR3 is 14 residues long.

The chain couples TRBV6-5 to TRBJ2-2; weak D call: TRBD2 (5 bases). This CDR3 region has 15 residues. Germline V lookup: CDR1 MNHEY, CDR2 SVGAGI. V lost 7 bases, J lost 3 bases, and 15 bases lay in between. The CDR3 region has the DNA TGTGCCAGCAAGTACGAAGCGGCGGACACCGGGGAGCTGTTTTTT. Protein: CASKYEAADTGELFF.

The rearrangement joins TRBV9 to TRBJ2-7; D perhaps matches TRBD2 (5 bases). V lost 0 bases, J lost 3 bases, and 13 bases lay in between. This CDR3 is 15 amino acids long. Germline CDR1 is SGDLS and CDR2 is YYNGEE. The CDR3 sequence: CASSVEPAAHYEQYF. The DNA for the CDR3 is TGTGCCAGCAGCGTAGAGCCAGCGGCCCACTACGAGCAGTACTTC.

This clone was counted a few times. The gene calls are TRBV5-1 and TRBJ1-1; TRBD1 aligns across 7 bases. V was clipped by 0 bases and J by 10 bases; unmatched bases: 3. From germline, CDR1 is SGHRS and CDR2 YFSETQ. The CDR3 runs to 12 residues. The CDR3: CASSLETGRAFF. The CDR3 bases are TGCGCCAGCAGCTTGGAGACAGGGAGAGCTTTCTTT. The whole variable domain, filled in from reference TRBV5-1 and TRBJ1-1, reads KAGVTQTPRYLIKTRGQQVTLSCSPISGHRSVSWYQQTPGQGLQFLFEYFSETQRNKGNFPGRFSGRQFSNSRSEMNVSTLELGDSALYLCASSLETGRAFFGQGTRLTVV.